Listed below are T cell receptor beta chains from one sample, sequenced in a study of T cells after posttransplantation cyclophosphamide. The data were produced by immunoSEQ multiplex PCR, yet TCRdb's version contains in-frame clones alone and is incomplete. This sample comprises around 34,000 clones, none seen once only. The sample taken for sequencing was PBMCs. These receptors were obtained from a man aged 50 to 60 in good health, CMV-negative, and a related stem cell transplant donor. Each CDR3 is given with its conserved first and last residue. Each record gives: V gene, D gene, clone size, J gene, CDR3 DNA, CDR3 protein. A D gene is named only where the DNA matches it firmly. Clone sizes are given selectively: once, few, many, or a class where the clone is expanded.

TRBV7-9,.,.,TRBJ1-6,TGTGCCAGCAGCCCCTCGGAATCGGGAAATTCACCCCTCCACTTT,CASSPSESGNSPLHF
TRBV5-1,.,many,TRBJ1-5,TGCGCCAGCAGCTTGAGGGGGGGCGATCAGCCCCAGCATTTT,CASSLRGGDQPQHF
TRBV19,.,many,TRBJ1-2,TGTGCCAGTAGTATAGATCGCGAGGGCCGCGGCTACACCTTC,CASSIDREGRGYTF
TRBV29-1,.,few,TRBJ2-4,TGCAGCGCACAAACAGGGAACATTCAGTACTTC,CSAQTGNIQYF
TRBV11-3,.,many,TRBJ1-4,TGTGCCAGCAACTCGCCGGTAGGACCCGGACTCCATAATGAAAAACTGTTTTTT,CASNSPVGPGLHNEKLFF
TRBV5-1,.,many,TRBJ1-4,TGCGCCAGCAGGGCACAGGGTCCTAATGAAAAACTGTTTTTT,CASRAQGPNEKLFF
TRBV19,TRBD1,many,TRBJ1-2,TGTGCCAGTAGCACTGGACAGGGGGATAGGCTGGGCTATGGCTACACCTTC,CASSTGQGDRLGYGYTF
TRBV10-3,TRBD2,many,TRBJ2-7,TGTGCCATCAGCCTCGGGGGGACTGAGCCGGGAGGGCACGAGCAGTACTTC,CAISLGGTEPGGHEQYF
TRBV7-6,TRBD2,many,TRBJ2-1,TGTGCCAGCAGCCCTGGACTAGAGCGAGACTATGAGCAGTTCTTC,CASSPGLERDYEQFF
TRBV30,.,few,TRBJ2-4,TGTGCCTGGAGTGGAACTGCGTTCGGCATTCAGTACTTC,CAWSGTAFGIQYF
TRBV19,TRBD2,many,TRBJ2-7,TGTGCCAGTAGTATAGTTCGAGGGGAGGGCTACGAGCAGTACTTC,CASSIVRGEGYEQYF
TRBV4-3,TRBD1,many,TRBJ1-1,TGCGCCAGCAGCCAAGTCGTAACAGGGGGCACTGAAGCTTTCTTT,CASSQVVTGGTEAFF
TRBV28,TRBD1,many,TRBJ2-3,TGTGCCAGCAGTTCCCCCGGGACAGGGGAAGATACGCAGTATTTT,CASSSPGTGEDTQYF
TRBV6-5,.,many,TRBJ1-4,TGTGCCAGCAGGGGGGGGGCAACTAATGAAAAACTGTTTTTT,CASRGGATNEKLFF
TRBV18,TRBD2,.,TRBJ2-2,TGTGCCAGCTCACCTAGCGGGAGGAGTAACACCGGGGAGCTGTTTTTT,CASSPSGRSNTGELFF
TRBV7-9,.,many,TRBJ1-2,TGTGCCAGCAGCCCGACGGTCAGCGCAAGCAGTGGCTACACCTTC,CASSPTVSASSGYTF
TRBV6-6,.,many,TRBJ2-7,TGTGCCAGCAGAAGAGGCGCGGCCTCCTACGAGCAGTACTTC,CASRRGAASYEQYF
TRBV5-4,TRBD2,few,TRBJ2-3,TGTGCCAGCAGCTTGGATCCTAGCGGGGGGGCCTTAGATACGCAGTATTTT,CASSLDPSGGALDTQYF
TRBV6-6,TRBD1,many,TRBJ1-1,TGTGCCAGCACCAACAGGGGGAACACTGAAGCTTTCTTT,CASTNRGNTEAFF
TRBV7-9,TRBD1,many,TRBJ1-2,TGTGCCAGCAGCCCCCCGGCCAGGGGGAACTATGGCTACACCTTC,CASSPPARGNYGYTF
TRBV5-8,.,many,TRBJ1-5,TGTGCCAGCAGCTTGGCAGGGTCTCTCACCATCGGTCAGCCCCAGCATTTT,CASSLAGSLTIGQPQHF
TRBV5-1,TRBD1,many,TRBJ2-7,TGCGCCAGCAGCATATCTCCGGGACAGGCAAGGGAGCAGTACTTC,CASSISPGQAREQYF
TRBV5-1,TRBD1,many,TRBJ2-1,TGCGCCAGCAGCTTGGTTAGGGGGCGCCTCTATGAGCAGTTCTTC,CASSLVRGRLYEQFF
TRBV10-1,TRBD2,few,TRBJ2-7,TGCGCCAGCAGTGAGGAGCCTAGCGGGAGCTCCTACGAGCAGTACTTC,CASSEEPSGSSYEQYF
TRBV19,.,few,TRBJ2-7,TGTGCCAGTAGTACCCCCGGGGGGCGCGGCGACGAGCAGTACTTC,CASSTPGGRGDEQYF
TRBV6-5,.,many,TRBJ1-1,TGTGCCAGCAGTTCTCGAACAGGGATGATTGGGACTGAAGCTTTCTTT,CASSSRTGMIGTEAFF
TRBV6-1,TRBD2,many,TRBJ2-1,TGTGCCAGCAGTGAAAGCACTAGCGGTTACAATGAGCAGTTCTTC,CASSESTSGYNEQFF
TRBV25-1,TRBD1,many,TRBJ2-7,TGTGCCACCTCGGGACAGACCTACGAGCAGTACTTC,CATSGQTYEQYF
TRBV7-3,.,.,TRBJ2-1,TGTGCCAGCAGCTTGGCGGTCCTAGGAGACAATGAGCAGTTCTTC,CASSLAVLGDNEQFF
TRBV7-2,TRBD2,many,TRBJ2-2,TGTGCCAGCAGCTCTGGACTAGCCGTCGCCGGGGAGCTGTTTTTT,CASSSGLAVAGELFF
TRBV29-1,.,many,TRBJ2-7,TGCAGCGCCTGGGACACCTACGAGCAGTACTTC,CSAWDTYEQYF
TRBV18,.,many,TRBJ2-6,TGTGCCAGCTCACCCCCTAGCTCTGGGGCCAACGTCCTGACTTTC,CASSPPSSGANVLTF
TRBV27,.,many,TRBJ1-4,TGTGCCAGCTCCTGGTCTGGCGGAAAACTGTTTTTT,CASSWSGGKLFF
TRBV2,TRBD1,many,TRBJ1-1,TGTGCCAGCAGTATGGACAGGACTGAAGCTTTCTTT,CASSMDRTEAFF
TRBV5-4,.,few,TRBJ2-7,TGTGCCAGCAGACGGGGGCTAGCGGTCTACGAGCAGTACTTC,CASRRGLAVYEQYF
TRBV4-1,TRBD1,many,TRBJ1-1,TGCGCCAGCAGCCCTGGACAGGGGGAAGTGAACACTGAAGCTTTCTTT,CASSPGQGEVNTEAFF
TRBV11-1,.,many,TRBJ2-3,TGTGCCAGCAGCTTGGCGGGTCGCACAGATACGCAGTATTTT,CASSLAGRTDTQYF
TRBV7-2,TRBD2,.,TRBJ2-7,TGTGCCAGCAGCTTGAGAGCGGGGGGGAGCGAGCAGTACTTC,CASSLRAGGSEQYF
TRBV6-1,TRBD2,.,TRBJ2-1,TGTGCCAGCAGTGAAAGAGGCGGGGGGACCTACAATGAGCAGTTCTTC,CASSERGGGTYNEQFF
TRBV9,.,many,TRBJ1-1,TGTGCCAGCAGCGTAGATGGCACGAACACTGAAGCTTTCTTT,CASSVDGTNTEAFF
TRBV7-6,.,many,TRBJ1-2,TGTGCCAGCAGTCTGACAGAGTCTAAGGGCTACACCTTC,CASSLTESKGYTF
TRBV29-1,TRBD2,many,TRBJ2-6,TGCAGCGTTGACGGGGGGACTGGGGCCAACGTCCTGACTTTC,CSVDGGTGANVLTF
TRBV6-5,TRBD1,many,TRBJ1-2,TGTGCCAGCAGTCGACAGGGTCTCTATGGCTACACCTTC,CASSRQGLYGYTF
TRBV19,TRBD2,many,TRBJ2-3,TGTGCCAGTAGACAAGCGGGGGGGAGTGCAGATACGCAGTATTTT,CASRQAGGSADTQYF
TRBV7-9,.,many,TRBJ2-1,TGTGCCAGCAGCTTAAGGGGGACCTCCTACAATGAGCAGTTCTTC,CASSLRGTSYNEQFF
TRBV7-9,TRBD1,many,TRBJ2-2,TGTGCCAGCAGCGGCCCGGGACAGGGAGAAATCGGGGAGCTGTTTTTT,CASSGPGQGEIGELFF
TRBV25-1,TRBD1,many,TRBJ1-2,TGTGCCAGCAGTGAACTTCGGACAGGTTCTGACTATGGCTACACCTTC,CASSELRTGSDYGYTF
TRBV10-3,.,.,TRBJ1-2,TGTGCCATCGGCAAGACCCCGGAGGATGGCTACACCTTC,CAIGKTPEDGYTF
TRBV5-1,TRBD2,many,TRBJ2-1,TGCGCCAGCAGCGCCGGGACTAGCGGGAGGGGGGGTGAGCAGTTCTTC,CASSAGTSGRGGEQFF
TRBV6-1,.,many,TRBJ1-4,TGTGCCAGCGGAAGTCGACAGTACGCGAATGAAAAACTGTTTTTT,CASGSRQYANEKLFF